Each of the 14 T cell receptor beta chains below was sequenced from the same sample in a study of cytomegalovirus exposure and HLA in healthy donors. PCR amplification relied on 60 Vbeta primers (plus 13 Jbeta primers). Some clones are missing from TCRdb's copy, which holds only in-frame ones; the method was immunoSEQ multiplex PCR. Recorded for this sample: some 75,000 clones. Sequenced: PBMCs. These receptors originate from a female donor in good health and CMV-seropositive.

CDR3 in DNA: TGCAGCGCCGGGGACAGGGGTTTTTTCTATGGCTACACCTTC. As protein: CSAGDRGFFYGYTF. V gene TRBV29-1 combines with J gene TRBJ1-2; 10 positions match TRBD1. The CDR3 consists of 14 residues. The V gene end was trimmed by 7 bases and the J gene end by 4 bases; junction bases not matched to a gene: 9. Germline CDR1 and CDR2: SQVTM and ANQGSEA.

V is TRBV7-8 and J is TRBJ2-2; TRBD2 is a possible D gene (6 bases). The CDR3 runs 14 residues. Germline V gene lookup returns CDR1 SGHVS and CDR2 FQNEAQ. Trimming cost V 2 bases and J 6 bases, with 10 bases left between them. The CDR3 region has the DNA TGTGCCAGCAGCTTATCGGGAGAGGCCGGGGAGCTGTTTTTT. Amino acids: CASSLSGEAGELFF.

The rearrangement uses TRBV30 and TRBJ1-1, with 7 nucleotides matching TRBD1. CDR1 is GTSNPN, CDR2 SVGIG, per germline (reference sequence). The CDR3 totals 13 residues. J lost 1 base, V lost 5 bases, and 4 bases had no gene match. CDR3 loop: CAWAGQKNTEAFF. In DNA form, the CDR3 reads TGTGCCTGGGCGGGACAGAAGAACACTGAAGCTTTCTTT.

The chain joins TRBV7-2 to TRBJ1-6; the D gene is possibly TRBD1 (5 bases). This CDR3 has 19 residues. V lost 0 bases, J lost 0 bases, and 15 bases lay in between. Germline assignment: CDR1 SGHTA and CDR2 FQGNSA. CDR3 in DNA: TGTGCCAGCAGCTTAGCGCTAGACAGACGAAGCTCCTATAATTCACCCCTCCACTTT. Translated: CASSLALDRRSSYNSPLHF.

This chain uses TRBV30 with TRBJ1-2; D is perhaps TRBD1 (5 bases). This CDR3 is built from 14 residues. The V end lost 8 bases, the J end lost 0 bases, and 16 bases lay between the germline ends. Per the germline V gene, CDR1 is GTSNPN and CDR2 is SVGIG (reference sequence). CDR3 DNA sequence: TGTGCCCGCCTCCAGGGAGGCCCTAACTATGGCTACACCTTC. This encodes CARLQGGPNYGYTF.

The chain's CDR3 is CASSFDRGPAGNTIYF. The DNA for the CDR3 is TGTGCCAGCAGCTTTGACAGGGGTCCTGCTGGAAACACCATATATTTT. The J gene is TRBJ1-3, the V gene TRBV7-9, with TRBD1 matching 8 bases. Trimming at V came to 3 bases and at J to 2 bases, leaving 6 bases not matched to a gene. In germline, CDR1 is SEHNR, CDR2 FQNEAQ (reference sequence). The CDR3 has 16 amino acids.

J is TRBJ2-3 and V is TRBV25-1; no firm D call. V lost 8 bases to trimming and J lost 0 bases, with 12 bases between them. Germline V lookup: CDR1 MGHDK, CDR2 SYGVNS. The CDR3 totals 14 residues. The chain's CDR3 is CASEDDGSTDTQYF. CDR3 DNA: TGTGCCAGCGAAGATGACGGGAGCACAGATACGCAGTATTTT.

The CDR3 coding sequence is TGTGCCAGCAGCCGGTCGGGACAGGGGAATTCACCCCTCCACTTT. Amino acid sequence: CASSRSGQGNSPLHF. The rearrangement links TRBV6-5 to TRBJ1-6; TRBD1 aligns across 10 bases. Germline V gene data show CDR1 as MNHEY and CDR2 as SVGAGI. This CDR3 contains 15 residues. After removal of 6 bases from V and 7 bases from J, the junction contained 6 bases not matched to a gene.

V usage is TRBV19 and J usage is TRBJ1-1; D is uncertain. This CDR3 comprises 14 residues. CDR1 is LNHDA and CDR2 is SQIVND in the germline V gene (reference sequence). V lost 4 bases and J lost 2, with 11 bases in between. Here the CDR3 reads CASSTRVSNTEAFF. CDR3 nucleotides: TGTGCCAGTAGTACGCGGGTGTCCAACACTGAAGCTTTCTTT.

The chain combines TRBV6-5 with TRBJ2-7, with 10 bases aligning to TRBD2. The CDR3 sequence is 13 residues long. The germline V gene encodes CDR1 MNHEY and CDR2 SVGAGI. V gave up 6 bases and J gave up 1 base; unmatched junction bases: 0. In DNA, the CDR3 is TGTGCCAGCAGGACTAGCGGGTCCTACGAGCAGTACTTC. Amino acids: CASRTSGSYEQYF.

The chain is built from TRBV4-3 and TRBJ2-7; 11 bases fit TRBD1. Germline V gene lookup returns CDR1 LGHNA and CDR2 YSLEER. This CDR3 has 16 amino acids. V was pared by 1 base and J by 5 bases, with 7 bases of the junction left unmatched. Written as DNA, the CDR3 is TGCGCCAGCAGCCAAGTGGGACAGGGGGACCTCCACGAGCAGTACTTC. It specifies CASSQVGQGDLHEQYF.

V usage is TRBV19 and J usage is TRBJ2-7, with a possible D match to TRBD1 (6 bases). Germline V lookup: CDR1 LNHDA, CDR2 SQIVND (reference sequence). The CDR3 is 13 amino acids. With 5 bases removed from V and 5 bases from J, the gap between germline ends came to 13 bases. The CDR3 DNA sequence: TGTGCCAGTAGTCCAGATTACAGGGACGAGCAGTACTTC. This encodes CASSPDYRDEQYF.

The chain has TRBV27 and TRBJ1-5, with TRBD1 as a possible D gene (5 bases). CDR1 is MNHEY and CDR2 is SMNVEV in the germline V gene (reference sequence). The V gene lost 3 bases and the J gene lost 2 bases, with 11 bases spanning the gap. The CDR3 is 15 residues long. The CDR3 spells CASSFDSTGNQPQHF. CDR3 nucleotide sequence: TGTGCCAGCAGTTTCGACAGTACCGGCAATCAGCCCCAGCATTTT.

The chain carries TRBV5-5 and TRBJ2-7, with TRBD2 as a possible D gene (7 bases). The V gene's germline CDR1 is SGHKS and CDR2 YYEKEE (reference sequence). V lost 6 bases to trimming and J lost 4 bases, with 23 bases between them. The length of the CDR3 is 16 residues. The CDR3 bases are TGTGCCAGCACCTCGGTGGGGGGGACGGGGGCTTACGAGCAGTACTTC. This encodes CASTSVGGTGAYEQYF.